The 26 T cell receptor beta chains reported below all come from one sample, sequenced in a study of identical twins listed by TCRdb under 2016. Receptor amplification or capture employed 5' RACE. The sequencing machine was an Illumina HiSeq 2000. The public reads were run again by TCRdb, first through fastp at Q25 and then through MiXCR, and only productive beta chains were kept. Rows matching on CDR3 protein sequence are summarized as one entry with the most common DNA and genes. Recorded for this sample are roughly 250,000 distinct CDR3 sequences; about 14% of them occurred a single time. The biggest ten clones account for approximately 8.2% of the sample. Specimen: memory (CD45RO+) T cells sorted from blood. The cell subset or site label on this specimen signifies: CD45RO+ enriched T cells. The receptors were gathered from a woman aged 18 to 35 in good health.

This clonotype was counted a few times. V is TRBV7-2 and J is TRBJ2-1, with unresolved D. Per germline, CDR1 SGHTA and CDR2 FQGNSA. The CDR3 spans 12 residues. The V end lost 1 base, the J end lost 9 bases, and 7 bases lay between the germline ends. CDR3 DNA sequence: TGTGCCAGCAGCTTAGGAACGGTTGAGCAGTTCTTC. It translates to CASSLGTVEQFF.

This clonotype was found a few times. The chain recombines TRBV20-1 with TRBJ1-4; D is perhaps TRBD1 (5 bases). V dropped 6 bases and J dropped 8 bases, with 16 bases sitting between them. CDR3 length equals 13 residues. Germline CDR1 and CDR2: DFQATT and SNEGSKA (reference sequence). The CDR3 nucleotides are TGCAGTGCAAGCGGCAGGGTGGGAGAAAAACTGTTTTTT. It encodes CSASGRVGEKLFF.

The rearrangement links TRBV7-9 to TRBJ2-7; D ambiguous. This CDR3 has 13 residues. The ends were cut back, 8 bases at V and 2 bases at J, with 13 bases in the middle. The germline CDR1 and CDR2 sequences are SEHNR and FQNEAQ (reference sequence). CDR3 sequence: CASLRAGTYEQYF. In DNA, the CDR3 is TGTGCCAGCCTAAGGGCAGGAACCTACGAGCAGTACTTC.

The rearrangement joins TRBV4-3 to TRBJ1-1; possibly TRBD1 for D (5 bases). CDR3 length equals 14 residues. The V end lost 0 bases, the J end lost 6 bases, and 11 bases lay between the germline ends. Germline lookup yields CDR1 LGHNA and CDR2 YSLEER. CDR3 sequence reads: CASSQDLGGSEAFF. The CDR3 coding sequence is TGCGCCAGCAGCCAAGATTTGGGGGGATCTGAAGCTTTCTTT.

This clonotype was counted between two and nine times. The chain links TRBV19 to TRBJ1-1; D is uncertain. The CDR3 has 10 residues. CDR1 and CDR2 from the germline V gene are LNHDA and SQIVND (reference sequence). Trimming shortened V by 4 bases and J by 3 bases, and 0 bases separated the two germline ends. The DNA of the CDR3 is TGTGCCAGTAGTAACACTGAAGCTTTCTTT. This encodes CASSNTEAFF.

This clonotype was seen only a few times. The gene calls are TRBV5-6 and TRBJ1-2; D not certain. The CDR3 loop spans 15 amino acids. Between the trimmed V and J ends, which lost 0 bases and 0 bases, there was a span of 9 bases. Germline V lookup: CDR1 SGHDT, CDR2 YYEEEE. The CDR3 sequence is CASSLAAGANYGYTF. CDR3 DNA: TGTGCCAGCAGCTTGGCTGCCGGAGCTAACTATGGCTACACCTTC.

The chain recombines TRBV20-1 with TRBJ2-3; 8 nucleotides match TRBD2. CDR3 size: 15 residues. Germline V lookup: CDR1 DFQATT, CDR2 SNEGSKA (reference sequence). V shed 6 bases, J shed 4 bases, and the junction held 12 bases outside the gene matches. CDR3 nucleotide sequence: TGCAGTGCCCGACCCAGCGGGAGCAACGCAGATACGCAGTATTTT. Translated: CSARPSGSNADTQYF.

V is TRBV12-3 or TRBV12-4 and J is TRBJ1-1, with 8 bases aligning to TRBD1. CDR3 length: 15 amino acids. J was trimmed by 2 bases and V by 6 bases; bases with no gene match: 8. The CDR3 region is CASRSDRVLNTEAFF. DNA of the CDR3: TGTGCCAGCAGGTCGGACAGGGTGCTTAACACTGAAGCTTTCTTT.

This chain connects TRBV6-1 to TRBJ1-2; D is unclear. Germline V gives CDR1 MNHNS, CDR2 SASEGT. Trimming stripped 7 bases from V and 3 bases from J, with 12 bases between. The CDR3 runs to 13 residues. As DNA, the CDR3 is TGTGCCAGCACGGCACAGCGGGACTATGGCTACACCTTC. Its protein product is CASTAQRDYGYTF.

The chain is built from TRBV5-1 and TRBJ2-3, with D tentatively TRBD1 or TRBD2 (6 bases each). Looked up from germline, CDR1 is SGHRS and CDR2 is YFSETQ. V was pared by 5 bases and J by 2 bases, with 12 bases between. The CDR3 has 14 amino acids. CDR3 protein: CASRKGGITDTQYF. CDR3 in DNA: TGCGCCAGCAGAAAGGGGGGAATCACAGATACGCAGTATTTT. The full variable domain, in which reference TRBV5-1 and TRBJ2-3 provide the parts outside the CDR3, is KAGVTQTPRYLIKTRGQQVTLSCSPISGHRSVSWYQQTPGQGLQFLFEYFSETQRNKGNFPGRFSGRQFSNSRSEMNVSTLELGDSALYLCASRKGGITDTQYFGPGTRLTVL.

The gene calls are TRBV4-1 and TRBJ1-1, with TRBD1 as a possible D gene (5 bases). This CDR3 contains 14 residues. Trimming removed 5 bases at V and 6 bases at J, with 16 bases between. Per the germline V gene, CDR1 is MGHRA and CDR2 is YSYEKL. CDR3 amino acids: CASSSPGTNAEAFF. The CDR3 DNA is TGCGCCAGCAGCTCCCCCGGGACTAACGCTGAAGCTTTCTTT.

This clonotype showed up many times. V usage is TRBV3-1 and J usage is TRBJ1-1; unclear D gene. This CDR3 has 14 residues. The germline CDR1 and CDR2 sequences are LGHDT and YNNKEL (reference sequence). V lost 4 bases and J 6 bases, leaving 15 bases between the germline ends. This CDR3 reads CASSPLSGIAEAFF. The CDR3 DNA is TGTGCCAGCAGCCCCCTTTCGGGGATCGCTGAAGCTTTCTTT.

This clonotype showed up many times. This chain connects TRBV5-1 to TRBJ1-2, with TRBD1 as a possible D gene (5 bases). Germline CDR1 is SGHRS and CDR2 is YFSETQ. Trimming took 4 bases from V and 14 from J, leaving 21 bases between them. CDR3 size: 13 residues. CDR3: CASSPRDATIGTF. CDR3 coding DNA: TGCGCCAGCAGCCCCCGGGACGCTACCATTGGGACCTTC.

This clonotype was detected many times. The rearrangement joins TRBV6-4 to TRBJ1-1; a possible D gene is TRBD1 (5 bases). V dropped 3 bases and J dropped 0 bases, with 5 bases sitting between them. Germline-derived CDR1 and CDR2 are MRHNA and SNTAGT. The CDR3 covers 13 residues. DNA for the CDR3: TGTGCCAGCAGTGAAGGGGTGAACACTGAAGCTTTCTTT. Protein: CASSEGVNTEAFF.

The chain combines TRBV6-1 with TRBJ1-1; no firm D call. From germline, CDR1 is MNHNS and CDR2 SASEGT. The CDR3 is 14 amino acids. The ends were cut back, 4 bases at V and 2 bases at J, with 11 bases in the middle. CDR3 nucleotides: TGTGCCAGCAGTGTCCCGGGGTTTAACACTGAAGCTTTCTTT. This encodes CASSVPGFNTEAFF.

This sequence joins TRBV19 and TRBJ2-1; 9 bases line up with TRBD2. The germline CDR1 and CDR2 sequences are LNHDA and SQIVND (reference sequence). The CDR3 runs to 15 residues. The trim removed 3 bases at V and 7 bases at J, leaving 7 bases unmatched. The CDR3 spells CASSIGGRAINEQFF. In nucleotides, the CDR3 is TGTGCCAGTAGTATTGGCGGGAGGGCCATAAATGAGCAGTTCTTC.

This clonotype was detected only a few times. This chain links TRBV28 with TRBJ1-5; TRBD1 matches 8 bases. The CDR3 is 15 residues long. The V and J ends lost 6 bases and 7 bases, in that order; junction bases with no gene match: 11. Germline lookup yields CDR1 MDHEN and CDR2 SYDVKM. CDR3 loop: CASSPGTGELQPQHF. Written as DNA, the CDR3 is TGTGCCAGCAGCCCTGGGACAGGCGAGTTACAGCCCCAGCATTTT. The variable domain in full, completed from reference TRBV28 and TRBJ1-5, reads DVKVTQSSRYLVKRTGEKVFLECVQDMDHENMFWYRQDPGLGLRLIYFSYDVKMKEKGDIPEGYSVSREKKERFSLILESASTNQTSMYLCASSPGTGELQPQHFGDGTRLSIL.

This clonotype occurred a few times. V is TRBV6-1 and J is TRBJ2-2; D is possibly TRBD1 (5 bases). The V and J ends lost 10 bases and 1 base respectively, with 19 bases between them. CDR1 and CDR2 from the germline V gene are MNHNS and SASEGT. The CDR3 has 16 amino acids. The CDR3 nucleotides read TGTGCCACCAGACAGATTGGGCGCGAGAACACCGGGGAGCTGTTTTTT. Translated, it gives CATRQIGRENTGELFF.

V and J are TRBV2 and TRBJ1-1; D ambiguous. Trimming removed 5 bases from V and 3 bases from J, with 4 bases in between. The germline V gene encodes CDR1 SNHLY and CDR2 FYNNEI. The CDR3 is 11 amino acids. Written as DNA, the CDR3 is TGTGCCAGCAGTTGGTACACTGAAGCTTTCTTT. Protein: CASSWYTEAFF.

This clonotype was found a few times. The chain combines TRBV29-1 with TRBJ2-1, with no clear D. This CDR3 is 13 amino acids long. The germline V gene has CDR1 SQVTM and CDR2 ANQGSEA. Trimming took 4 bases from V and 5 from J, leaving 12 bases between them. CDR3 DNA: TGCAGCGTTGCCTATAGGGCGGACAATGAGCAGTTCTTC. It yields the protein CSVAYRADNEQFF.

This chain connects TRBV19 to TRBJ2-3; 9 bases align to TRBD2. The CDR3 has 17 residues. Germline loops: CDR1 LNHDA, CDR2 SQIVND (reference sequence). J gave up 3 bases and V 5 bases, and 12 bases lay outside the gene matches. The CDR3 coding sequence is TGTGCCAGTAGTGTCCCTCGGCGGGAGGGCAAGACAGATACGCAGTATTTT. This sequence encodes CASSVPRREGKTDTQYF.

The V gene is TRBV4-1, the J gene TRBJ2-2; D is possibly TRBD1 (6 bases). Deletions cut 6 bases from V and 8 bases from J, with 19 bases between. The CDR3 spans 15 residues. Germline V gives CDR1 MGHRA, CDR2 YSYEKL. The CDR3: CASRHPLQGEGELFF. In DNA form, the CDR3 reads TGCGCCAGCAGGCATCCTCTACAGGGAGAGGGGGAGCTGTTTTTT.

The chain joins TRBV20-1 to TRBJ1-4; D is unclear. The CDR3 loop spans 15 amino acids. Trimming took 6 bases from V and 0 from J, leaving 14 bases between them. Germline CDR1 is DFQATT and CDR2 is SNEGSKA (reference sequence). The CDR3, as DNA: TGCAGTGCCCCGCTAGTAAGGGCAACTAATGAAAAACTGTTTTTT. It yields the protein CSAPLVRATNEKLFF.

This clonotype was seen repeatedly, ten times or more. This rearrangement joins TRBV6-6 to TRBJ2-5; perhaps TRBD2 as D (5 bases). Trimming took 8 bases from V and 4 from J, leaving 14 bases between them. In germline, CDR1 is MNHNY, CDR2 SVGAGI (reference sequence). The CDR3 extends over 13 amino acids. In DNA, the CDR3 is TGTGCCAGCGGAGAGCGGACCCCAGAGACCCAGTACTTC. It codes for CASGERTPETQYF.

This clonotype was seen a handful of times. J is TRBJ1-6 and V is TRBV25-1; D ambiguous. The CDR3 runs to 15 residues. From germline, CDR1 is MGHDK and CDR2 SYGVNS. The germline V and J ends were trimmed by 6 bases and 3 bases, with 12 bases remaining between them. The CDR3 DNA reads as TGTGCCAGCAGCGAAAACCTCGGCTATAATTCACCCCTCCACTTT. It encodes CASSENLGYNSPLHF.

This chain connects TRBV5-1 to TRBJ2-1, with 7 bases lining up with TRBD2. This CDR3 is 15 amino acids long. Germline V gene sequence: CDR1 SGHRS, CDR2 YFSETQ. Losses at the gene ends were 4 bases for V and 2 bases for J; bases not matched to a gene: 6. This chain's CDR3 is CASSDQSGAYNEQFF. The CDR3 nucleotides are TGCGCCAGCAGCGACCAAAGCGGGGCCTACAATGAGCAGTTCTTC. The full variable domain, with the rest looked up from reference TRBV5-1 and TRBJ2-1, is KAGVTQTPRYLIKTRGQQVTLSCSPISGHRSVSWYQQTPGQGLQFLFEYFSETQRNKGNFPGRFSGRQFSNSRSEMNVSTLELGDSALYLCASSDQSGAYNEQFFGPGTRLTVL.